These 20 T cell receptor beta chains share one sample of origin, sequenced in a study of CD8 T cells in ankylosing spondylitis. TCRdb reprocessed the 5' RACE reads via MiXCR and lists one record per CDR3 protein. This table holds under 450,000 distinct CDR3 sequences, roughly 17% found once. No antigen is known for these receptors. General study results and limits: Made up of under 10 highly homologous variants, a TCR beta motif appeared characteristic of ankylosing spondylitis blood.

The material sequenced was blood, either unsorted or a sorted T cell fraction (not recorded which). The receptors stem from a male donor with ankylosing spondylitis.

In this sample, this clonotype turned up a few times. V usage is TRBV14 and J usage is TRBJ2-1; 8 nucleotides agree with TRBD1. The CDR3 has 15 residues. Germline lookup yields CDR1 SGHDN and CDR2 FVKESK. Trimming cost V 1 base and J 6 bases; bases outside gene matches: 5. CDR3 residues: CASSQGQGLVNEQFF. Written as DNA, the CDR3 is TGTGCCAGCAGCCAAGGACAGGGGCTCGTCAATGAGCAGTTCTTC.

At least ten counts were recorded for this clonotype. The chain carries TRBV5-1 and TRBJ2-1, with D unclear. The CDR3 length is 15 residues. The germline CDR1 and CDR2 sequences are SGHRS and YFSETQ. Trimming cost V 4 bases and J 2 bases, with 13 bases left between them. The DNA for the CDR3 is TGCGCCAGCAGCCCTCAAGCGACAACCTACAATGAGCAGTTCTTC. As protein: CASSPQATTYNEQFF.

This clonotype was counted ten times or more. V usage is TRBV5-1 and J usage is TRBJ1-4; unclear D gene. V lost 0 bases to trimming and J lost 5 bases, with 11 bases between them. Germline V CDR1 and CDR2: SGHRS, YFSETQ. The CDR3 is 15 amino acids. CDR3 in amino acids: CASSLALAGNEKLFF. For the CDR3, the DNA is TGCGCCAGCAGCTTGGCCCTCGCAGGAAATGAAAAACTGTTTTTT.

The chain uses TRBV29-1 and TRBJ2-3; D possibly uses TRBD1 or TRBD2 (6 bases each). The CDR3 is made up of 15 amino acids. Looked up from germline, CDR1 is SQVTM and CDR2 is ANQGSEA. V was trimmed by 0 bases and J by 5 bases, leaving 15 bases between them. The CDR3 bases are TGCAGCGTTGAAGACGGGGGCACAGGGAAAGATACGCAGTATTTT. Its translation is CSVEDGGTGKDTQYF.

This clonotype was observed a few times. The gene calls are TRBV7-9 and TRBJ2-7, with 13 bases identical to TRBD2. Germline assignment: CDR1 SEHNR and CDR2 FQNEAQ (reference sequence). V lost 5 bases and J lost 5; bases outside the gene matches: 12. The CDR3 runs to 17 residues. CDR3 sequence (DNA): TGTGCCAGCAGCCCACCCGGGACTAGCGGGAATTGGAACGAGCAGTACTTC. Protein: CASSPPGTSGNWNEQYF.

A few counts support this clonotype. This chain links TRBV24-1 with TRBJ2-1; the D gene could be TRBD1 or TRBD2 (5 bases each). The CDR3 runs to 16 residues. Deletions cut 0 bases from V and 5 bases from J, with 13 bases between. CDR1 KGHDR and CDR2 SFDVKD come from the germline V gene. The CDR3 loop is CATSDLAPGRNNEQFF. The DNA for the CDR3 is TGTGCCACCAGTGATTTGGCCCCGGGACGGAACAATGAGCAGTTCTTC.

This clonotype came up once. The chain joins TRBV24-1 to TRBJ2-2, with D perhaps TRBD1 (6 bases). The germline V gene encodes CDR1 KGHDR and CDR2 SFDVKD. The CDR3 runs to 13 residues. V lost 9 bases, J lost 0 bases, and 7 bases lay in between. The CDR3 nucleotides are TGTGCCACCGGGACATCGAACACCGGGGAGCTGTTTTTT. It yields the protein CATGTSNTGELFF.

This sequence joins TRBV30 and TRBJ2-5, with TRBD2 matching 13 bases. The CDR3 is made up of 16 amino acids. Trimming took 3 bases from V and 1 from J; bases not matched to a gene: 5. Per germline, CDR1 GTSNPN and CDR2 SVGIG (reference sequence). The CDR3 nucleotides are TGTGCCTGGAGCGGGACTAGCGGGGCCCCCCAAGAGACCCAGTACTTC. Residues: CAWSGTSGAPQETQYF. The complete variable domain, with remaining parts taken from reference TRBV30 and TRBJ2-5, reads SQTIHQWPATLVQPVGSPLSLECTVEGTSNPNLYWYRQAAGRGLQLLFYSVGIGQISSEVPQNLSASRPQDRQFILSSKKLLLSDSGFYLCAWSGTSGAPQETQYFGPGTRLLVL.

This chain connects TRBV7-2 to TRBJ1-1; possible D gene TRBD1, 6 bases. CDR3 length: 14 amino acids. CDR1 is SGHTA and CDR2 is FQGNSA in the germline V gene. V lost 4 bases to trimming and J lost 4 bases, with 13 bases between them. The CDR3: CASSYQGTLTEAFF. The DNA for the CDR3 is TGTGCCAGCAGCTATCAAGGGACACTCACTGAAGCTTTCTTT.

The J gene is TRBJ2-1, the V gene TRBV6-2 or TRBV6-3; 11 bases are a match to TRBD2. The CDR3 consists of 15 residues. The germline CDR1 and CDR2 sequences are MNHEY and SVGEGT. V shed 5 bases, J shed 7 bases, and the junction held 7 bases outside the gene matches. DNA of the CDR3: TGTGCCAGCAGTACCCTAGCGGGAGGTTGGAATGAGCAGTTCTTC. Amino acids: CASSTLAGGWNEQFF.

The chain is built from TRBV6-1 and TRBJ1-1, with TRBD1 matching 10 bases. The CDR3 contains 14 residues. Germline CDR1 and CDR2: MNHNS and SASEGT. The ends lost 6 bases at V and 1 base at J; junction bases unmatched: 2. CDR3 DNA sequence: TGTGCCAGCAGACGACAGGGGGCGAACACTGAAGCTTTCTTT. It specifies CASRRQGANTEAFF.

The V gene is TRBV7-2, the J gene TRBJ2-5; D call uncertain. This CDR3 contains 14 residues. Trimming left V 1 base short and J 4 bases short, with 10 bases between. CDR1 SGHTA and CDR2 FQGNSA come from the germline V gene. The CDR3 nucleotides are TGTGCCAGCAGCTTAGGGTGGCTAACAGAGACCCAGTACTTC. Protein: CASSLGWLTETQYF.

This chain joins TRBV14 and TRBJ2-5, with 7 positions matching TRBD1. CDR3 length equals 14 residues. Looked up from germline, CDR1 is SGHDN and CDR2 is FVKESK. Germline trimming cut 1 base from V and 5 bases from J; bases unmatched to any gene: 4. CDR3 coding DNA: TGTGCCAGCAGCCAAGGACAGGGCTGGGAGACCCAGTACTTC. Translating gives CASSQGQGWETQYF.

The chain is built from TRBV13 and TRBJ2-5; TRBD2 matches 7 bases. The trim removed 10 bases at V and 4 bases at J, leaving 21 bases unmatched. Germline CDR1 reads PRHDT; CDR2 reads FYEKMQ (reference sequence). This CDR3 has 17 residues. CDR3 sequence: CATAGLRGGSTGETQYF. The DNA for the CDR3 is TGTGCCACCGCCGGCTTGCGGGGCGGGAGCACTGGAGAGACCCAGTACTTC.

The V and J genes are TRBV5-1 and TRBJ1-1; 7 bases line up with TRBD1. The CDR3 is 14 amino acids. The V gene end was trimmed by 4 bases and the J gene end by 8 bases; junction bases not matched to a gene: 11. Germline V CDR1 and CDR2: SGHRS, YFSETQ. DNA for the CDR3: TGCGCCAGCAGCCAAGAACCGGGACAGCCAGAAGCTTTCTTT. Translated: CASSQEPGQPEAFF.

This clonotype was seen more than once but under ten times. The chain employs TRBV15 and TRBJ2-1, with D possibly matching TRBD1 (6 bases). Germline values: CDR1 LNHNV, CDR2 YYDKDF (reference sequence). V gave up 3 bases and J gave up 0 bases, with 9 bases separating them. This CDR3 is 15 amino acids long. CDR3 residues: CATSRDSSSYNEQFF. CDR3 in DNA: TGTGCCACCAGCAGGGACAGTAGCTCCTACAATGAGCAGTTCTTC.

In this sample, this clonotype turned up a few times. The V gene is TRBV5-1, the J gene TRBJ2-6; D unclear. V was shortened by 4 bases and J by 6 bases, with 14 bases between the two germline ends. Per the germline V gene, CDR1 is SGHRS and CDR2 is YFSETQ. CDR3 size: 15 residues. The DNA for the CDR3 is TGCGCCAGCAGCAGCAATAGTGTAGTGGCCAACGTCCTGACTTTC. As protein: CASSSNSVVANVLTF.

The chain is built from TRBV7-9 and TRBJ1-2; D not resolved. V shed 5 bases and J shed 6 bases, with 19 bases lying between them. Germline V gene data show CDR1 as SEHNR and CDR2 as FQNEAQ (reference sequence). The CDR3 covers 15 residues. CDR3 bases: TGTGCCAGCAGCATAAACACCGGGCCCACGGATGGCTACACCTTC. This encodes CASSINTGPTDGYTF.

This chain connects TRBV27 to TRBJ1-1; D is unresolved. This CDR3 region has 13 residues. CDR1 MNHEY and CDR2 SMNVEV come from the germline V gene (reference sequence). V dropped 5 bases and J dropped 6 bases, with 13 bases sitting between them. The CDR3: CASSTTVEAEAFF. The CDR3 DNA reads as TGTGCCAGCAGTACCACAGTCGAAGCTGAAGCTTTCTTT.

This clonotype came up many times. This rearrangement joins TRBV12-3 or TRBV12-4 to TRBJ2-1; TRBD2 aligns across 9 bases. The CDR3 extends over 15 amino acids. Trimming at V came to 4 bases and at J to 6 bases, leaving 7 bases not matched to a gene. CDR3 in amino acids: CASSYAGGATNEQFF. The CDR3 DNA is TGTGCCAGCAGTTACGCGGGGGGGGCTACCAATGAGCAGTTCTTC.